The TCR beta chain under discussion was sequenced for a study of T cell changes during pregnancy in multiple sclerosis (dated by TCRdb to the late 2010s). Regarding the research as a whole: The study looked at changes in the T cell repertoire across pregnancy in women with multiple sclerosis.

With respect to this clone: The antigen this receptor binds is unknown. No base quality values were provided; no much bigger clone lies one nucleotide off.

Receptors were amplified or captured by the immunoSEQ multiplex PCR assay. TCRdb stores this immuneACCESS table with in-frame sequences only. Part of the clones is absent; in the studies checked, under half of the shortfall reflects unresolved V genes, and no reason is known for the rest. Here the sample has 100,000 to 150,000 clones; 85% to 95% occur a single time. 6.2% of the sample lies in the top ten. The origin of this receptor is a female donor with multiple sclerosis, enrolled in a pregnancy study. Material: peripheral blood, obtained before pregnancy.

The DNA reads as follows: TGCGCCAGCAGCCTTCTGGGACAGGGGAATTCACCCCTCCACTTT. Its coded protein is CASSLLGQGNSPLHF. The chain uses TRBV4-1 and TRBJ1-6; 10 middle bases align to TRBD1. V and J are trimmed by 4 bases and 7 bases, and the gene matches miss 4 bases of the junction. CDR1 MGHRA and CDR2 YSYEKL were looked up in the germline V gene. CDR3 length: 15 amino acids, cysteine to phenylalanine. Only the CDR3 DNA stays, 45 bases, in frame from base 1.